Sequencing of this T cell receptor (beta chain) was carried out in a study of blood T cell repertoires in COVID-19 (dated by TCRdb to the early 2020s). For context, the study as a whole: Samples covering the acute and convalescent phases of COVID-19 were provided by collaborators in the United States, Italy and Spain. The material from the prospective study consisted of cDNA or gDNA derived from T cells, B-cell-depleted T cells, or PBMCs. The dataset comprised deeply sampled blood TCRbeta repertoires from subjects exposed to, actively infected with, or recovered from COVID-19. The repertoires were made available in a free public database intended to serve as a resource for research on the immune response to SARS-CoV-2. Samples were obtained from the ongoing ImmuneRACE study (first 160 participants) and from 1,254 subjects provided by 6 global collaborators. Nearly every sample came with metadata listing a de-identified subject ID, COVID-19 status, age in years and sex. HLA class I and class II types, where available, came from metadata supplied by the sample provider rather than from assay-based typing. Results the study describes overall, beyond this receptor: The amount of clinical and demographic metadata varied by source and participant and was provided uncurated.

Points on this clone: Its antigen is still unknown. No base quality information exists; no much larger clone differs at one position.

The CDR1 and CDR2 encoded by the germline V gene are SGHRS and YFSETQ. V is cut by 0 bases and J by 0 bases, and the space between the germline ends is 10 bases. The CDR3 contains 16 residues, cysteine and phenylalanine counted. Here the CDR3 DNA is all that survives: 48 bases in frame from base 1. The immunoSEQ Assay, a bias-controlled multiplex PCR, was used to amplify TCRbeta CDR3 regions from genomic DNA. The source study handled its data this way. The number of nucleated cells in each sample was estimated from the amplification of reference gene primers within the assay. To quantify the absolute abundance of each unique TCRbeta CDR3 rearrangement, sequence reads were collapsed and filtered. Productive Simpson clonality was computed per sample as the square root of Simpson's diversity index over productive rearrangements. TCRdb re-hosts the immuneACCESS table, in-frame sequences only. Its copies lack some clones; in the studies checked, an unresolved V gene accounts for under half of them, and the cause for the rest is not known. Clone size and V and J calls were adopted from that table, with D and trimming inferred from the DNA. Across this sample there are some 210,000 clones, with 80% to 90% seen only once. The ten largest make up under 3% of the sample.

Collaborating institutions collected whole blood in K2EDTA tubes following their own protocols. For TCRbeta analysis, collaborators shipped samples in one of three forms: frozen whole blood, isolated PBMCs, or DNA extracted from either of those sample types. This TCR came from a man aged 50 to 59 with active or convalescent COVID-19. The sequence joins TRBV5-1 to TRBJ1-5; TRBD1 is possibly the D segment (5 matching bases). Sequencing was performed on peripheral blood. The base sequence is TGCGCCAGCAGCTTGGGCGGGGACTATAGCAATCAGCCCCAGCATTTT. Translated, this gives CASSLGGDYSNQPQHF.